This T cell receptor beta chain originates from a study of molecular identifiers for immune sequencing clone quantification. From the PCR reads, TCRdb called clonotypes with MiXCR, one entry per CDR3 protein. The table has a few hundred thousand distinct CDR3 sequences, roughly a quarter seen once. This clonotype has only a few counts. Trimming cost V 4 bases and J 5 bases, with 11 bases left between them. Germline V lookup: CDR1 MGHRA, CDR2 YSYEKL. CDR3 length equals 13 residues. V gene TRBV4-1 combines with J gene TRBJ1-1; D call uncertain. The sequence was obtained from a human donor in good health. Some libraries in this study had Jurkat cell RNA spiked in. Sequenced input: naive CD8+ T cells from blood, with Jurkat cell RNA spiked in. Sample subset: FACS-sorted CD8+CD4-CCR7+CD45RA+ naive T cells. DNA for the CDR3: TGCGCCAGCAGCCCAGCGATAGGAACTGAAGCTTTCTTT. Protein: CASSPAIGTEAFF.